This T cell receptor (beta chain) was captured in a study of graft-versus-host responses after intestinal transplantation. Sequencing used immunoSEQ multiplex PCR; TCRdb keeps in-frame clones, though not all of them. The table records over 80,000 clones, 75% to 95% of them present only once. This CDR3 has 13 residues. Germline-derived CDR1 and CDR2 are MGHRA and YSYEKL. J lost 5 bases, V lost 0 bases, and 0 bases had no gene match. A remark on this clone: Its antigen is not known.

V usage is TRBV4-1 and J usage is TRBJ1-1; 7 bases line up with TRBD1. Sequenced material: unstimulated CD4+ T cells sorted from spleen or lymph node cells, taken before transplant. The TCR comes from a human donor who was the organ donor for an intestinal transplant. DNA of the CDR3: TGCGCCAGCAGCCAAGAGACAGGGACTGAAGCTTTCTTT. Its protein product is CASSQETGTEAFF.